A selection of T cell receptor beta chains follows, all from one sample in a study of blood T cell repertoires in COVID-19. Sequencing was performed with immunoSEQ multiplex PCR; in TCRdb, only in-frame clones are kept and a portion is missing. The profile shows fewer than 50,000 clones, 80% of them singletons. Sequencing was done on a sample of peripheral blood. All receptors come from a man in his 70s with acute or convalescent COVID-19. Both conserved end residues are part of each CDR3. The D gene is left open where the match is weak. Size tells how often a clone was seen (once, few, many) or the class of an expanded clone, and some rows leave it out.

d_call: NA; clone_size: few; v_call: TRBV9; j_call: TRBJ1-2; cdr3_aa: CASMPREFGTYGYTF; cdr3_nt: TGTGCCAGCATGCCTCGGGAGTTTGGGACCTATGGCTACACCTTC
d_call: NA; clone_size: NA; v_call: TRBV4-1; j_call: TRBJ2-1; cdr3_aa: CASSQDWGRDNEQFF; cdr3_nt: TGCGCCAGCAGCCAAGATTGGGGGCGCGACAATGAGCAGTTCTTC
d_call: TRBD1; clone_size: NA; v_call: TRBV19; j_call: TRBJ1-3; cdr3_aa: CASWDRSLSGNTIYF; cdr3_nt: TGTGCCAGTTGGGACAGGAGTCTCTCTGGAAACACCATATATTTT
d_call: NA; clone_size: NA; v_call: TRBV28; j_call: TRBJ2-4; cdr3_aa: CASSLQGRKNIQYF; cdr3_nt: TGTGCCAGCAGTTTACAGGGGCGCAAGAACATTCAGTACTTC
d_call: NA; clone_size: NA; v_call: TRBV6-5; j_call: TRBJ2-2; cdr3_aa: CASSSGVPGSTGELFF; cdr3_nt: TGTGCCAGCAGTTCGGGCGTTCCCGGGAGCACCGGGGAGCTGTTTTTT
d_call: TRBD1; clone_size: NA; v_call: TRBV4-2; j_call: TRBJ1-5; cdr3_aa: CASSQPDRAMQPQHF; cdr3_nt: TGTGCCAGCAGCCAACCGGACAGGGCAATGCAGCCCCAGCATTTT
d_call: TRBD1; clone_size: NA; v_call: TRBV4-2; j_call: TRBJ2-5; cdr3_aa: CASSRDRQETQYF; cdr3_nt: TGTGCCAGCAGCCGGGACAGACAAGAGACCCAGTACTTC
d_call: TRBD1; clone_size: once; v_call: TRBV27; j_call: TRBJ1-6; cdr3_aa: CASSLSGQVNSPLHF; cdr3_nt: TGTGCCAGCAGTTTATCGGGACAGGTTAATTCACCCCTCCACTTT
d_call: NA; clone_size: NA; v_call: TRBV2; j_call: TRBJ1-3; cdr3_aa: CASSEGQPFSGNTIYF; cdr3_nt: TGTGCCAGCAGTGAAGGACAGCCGTTCTCTGGAAACACCATATATTTT
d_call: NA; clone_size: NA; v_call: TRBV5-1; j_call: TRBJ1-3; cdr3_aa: CASSYGQSNGNTIYF; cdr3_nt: TGCGCCAGCAGCTACGGACAGTCGAACGGAAACACCATATATTTT
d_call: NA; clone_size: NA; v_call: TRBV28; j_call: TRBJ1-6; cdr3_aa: CASSFGSRLHF; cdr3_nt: TGTGCCAGCAGTTTCGGGTCGCGCCTCCACTTT
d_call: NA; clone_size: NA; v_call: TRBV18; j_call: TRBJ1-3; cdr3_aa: CASSPSSTGNTIYF; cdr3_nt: TGTGCCAGCTCCCCGAGTAGTACTGGAAACACCATATATTTT
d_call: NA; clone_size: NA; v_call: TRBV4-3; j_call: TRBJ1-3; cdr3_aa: CASSQDIWGRSGNTIYF; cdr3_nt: TGCGCCAGCAGCCAAGATATATGGGGCCGCAGTGGAAACACCATATATTTT
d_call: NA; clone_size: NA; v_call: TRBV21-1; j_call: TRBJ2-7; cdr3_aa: CASRKRSGFSYEQYF; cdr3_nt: TGTGCCAGCAGGAAGCGATCGGGGTTCTCCTACGAGCAGTACTTC
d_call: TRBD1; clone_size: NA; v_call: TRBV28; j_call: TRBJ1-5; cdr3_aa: CASSLGTGGHQPQHF; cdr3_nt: TGTGCCAGCAGTTTAGGGACAGGGGGCCATCAGCCCCAGCATTTT
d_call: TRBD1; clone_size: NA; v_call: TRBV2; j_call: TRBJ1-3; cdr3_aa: CASRDRGNTIYF; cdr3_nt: TGTGCCAGCAGAGACAGGGGTAACACCATATATTTT
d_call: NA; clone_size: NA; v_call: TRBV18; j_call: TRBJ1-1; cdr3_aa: CASSPRVAPNTEAFF; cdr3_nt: TGTGCCAGCTCACCCCGTGTGGCCCCGAACACTGAAGCTTTCTTT
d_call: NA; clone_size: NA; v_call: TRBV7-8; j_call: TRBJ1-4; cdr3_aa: CASSYTVGPEKLFF; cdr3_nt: TGTGCCAGCAGCTACACCGTGGGGCCGGAAAAACTGTTTTTT
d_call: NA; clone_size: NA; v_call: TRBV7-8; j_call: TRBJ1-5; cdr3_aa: CASSSRQTYSNQPQHF; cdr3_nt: TGTGCCAGCAGCTCCAGACAGACCTATAGCAATCAGCCCCAGCATTTT
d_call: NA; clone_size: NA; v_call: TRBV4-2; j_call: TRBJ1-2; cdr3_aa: CASSQAGQGSGYTF; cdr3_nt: TGTGCCAGCAGCCAAGCGGGGCAGGGGAGTGGCTACACCTTC
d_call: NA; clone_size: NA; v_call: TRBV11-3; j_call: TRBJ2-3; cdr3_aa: CASSLGTGLGTDTQYF; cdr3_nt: TGTGCCAGCAGCTTAGGCACAGGGTTGGGCACAGATACGCAGTATTTT
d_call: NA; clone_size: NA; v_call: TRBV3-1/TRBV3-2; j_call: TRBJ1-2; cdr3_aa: CASSQVGLINYGYTF; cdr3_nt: TGTGCCAGCAGCCAAGTCGGACTGATAAACTATGGCTACACCTTC
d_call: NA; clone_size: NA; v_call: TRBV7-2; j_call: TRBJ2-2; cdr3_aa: CASSPRTTGTGELFF; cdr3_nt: TGTGCCAGCAGCCCCCGGACGACAGGAACCGGGGAGCTGTTTTTT
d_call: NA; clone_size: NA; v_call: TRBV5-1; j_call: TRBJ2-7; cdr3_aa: CASRGEGGPSYEQYF; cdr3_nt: TGCGCCAGCAGAGGGGAGGGGGGGCCCTCCTACGAGCAGTACTTC
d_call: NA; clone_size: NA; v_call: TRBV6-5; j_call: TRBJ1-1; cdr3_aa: CASSDARARTEAFF; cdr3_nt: TGTGCCAGCAGCGACGCTAGAGCCCGAACTGAAGCTTTCTTT
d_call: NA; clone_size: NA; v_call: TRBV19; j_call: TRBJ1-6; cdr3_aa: CASGEETYNSPLHF; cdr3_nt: TGTGCCAGTGGTGAGGAAACCTATAATTCACCCCTCCACTTT
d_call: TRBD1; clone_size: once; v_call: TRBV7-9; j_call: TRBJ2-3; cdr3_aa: CASSSGQGSTDTQYF; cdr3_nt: TGTGCCAGCAGCTCTGGACAGGGTAGCACAGATACGCAGTATTTT
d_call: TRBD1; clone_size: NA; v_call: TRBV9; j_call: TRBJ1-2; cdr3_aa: CASSVEGQGGYGYTF; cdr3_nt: TGTGCCAGCAGCGTAGAGGGACAGGGGGGATATGGCTACACCTTC
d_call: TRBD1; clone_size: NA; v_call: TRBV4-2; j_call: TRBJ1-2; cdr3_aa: CASSQDRTGRADGYTF; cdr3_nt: TGTGCCAGCAGCCAAGATAGGACAGGGCGCGCGGATGGCTACACCTTC
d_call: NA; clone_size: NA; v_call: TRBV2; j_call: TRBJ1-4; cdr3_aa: CASRGEGRATNEKLFF; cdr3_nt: TGTGCCAGCAGGGGCGAGGGAAGGGCAACTAATGAAAAACTGTTTTTT
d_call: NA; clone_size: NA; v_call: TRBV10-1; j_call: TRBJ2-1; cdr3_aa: CASSAGSRSYNEQFF; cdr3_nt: TGCGCCAGCAGTGCAGGGTCTAGGTCCTACAATGAGCAGTTCTTC
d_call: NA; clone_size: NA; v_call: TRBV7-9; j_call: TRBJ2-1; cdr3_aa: CASSLRGGGHNEQFF; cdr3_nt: TGTGCCAGCAGCTTACGCGGGGGCGGCCACAATGAGCAGTTCTTC
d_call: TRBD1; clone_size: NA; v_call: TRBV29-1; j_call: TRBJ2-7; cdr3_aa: CSVQSTGGRYEQYF; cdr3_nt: TGCAGCGTGCAATCGACAGGGGGCCGCTACGAGCAGTACTTC
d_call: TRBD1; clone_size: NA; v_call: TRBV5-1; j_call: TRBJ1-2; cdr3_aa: CASSLDGTGVKTYGYTF; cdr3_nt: TGCGCCAGCAGCTTGGACGGGACAGGGGTGAAGACTTATGGCTACACCTTC
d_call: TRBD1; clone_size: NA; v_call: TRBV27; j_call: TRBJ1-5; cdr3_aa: CASSPLDRGSNQPQHF; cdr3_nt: TGTGCCAGCAGCCCCCTTGACAGGGGTAGCAATCAGCCCCAGCATTTT
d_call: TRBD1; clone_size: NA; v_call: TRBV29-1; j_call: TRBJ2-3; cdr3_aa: CSVVLGTGSTDTQYF; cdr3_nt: TGCAGCGTTGTCCTCGGGACAGGTAGCACAGATACGCAGTATTTT
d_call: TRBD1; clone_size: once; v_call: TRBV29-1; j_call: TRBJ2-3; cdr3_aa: CSVAAGGPDTQYF; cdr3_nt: TGCAGCGTTGCGGCAGGGGGCCCAGATACGCAGTATTTT